This T cell receptor beta chain emerged from a study of cytomegalovirus exposure and HLA in healthy donors. Study-wide results and caveats: Later analysis identified several of the most significant clusters that appeared linked to common viral pathogens. Reported findings show TCR beta sequences accurately forecast HLA-A and HLA-B alleles in most subjects. In a later analysis, TCR beta V- and J-gene trimming was associated with a missense DCLRE1C variant.

Germline V gene lookup returns CDR1 SGHNT and CDR2 YYREEE (reference sequence). The CDR3 totals 19 residues. Germline trimming cut 4 bases from V and 0 bases from J; bases unmatched to any gene: 15. Worth noting for this clone: Antigen: not known.

The PCR used 60 Vbeta and 13 Jbeta primers. In the original analysis: As a later analysis found, there were roughly 80 million unique TCR beta chains, of which 8.5 million to 13 million were shared. The repertoire was sequenced with immunoSEQ multiplex PCR; TCRdb's copy has only in-frame clones and lacks some. V, J and clone size reflect that table, while D and trimming were determined from the DNA. This table holds over 150,000 clones, 70% to 80% found once. V gene TRBV5-4 combines with J gene TRBJ2-7; TRBD2 agrees at 11 bases. The sequenced material came from PBMCs. This TCR came from a man aged 25 to 45 in good health and CMV-seropositive. CDR3: CASSGRGTSGGRASYEQYF. The CDR3 bases are TGTGCCAGCAGCGGGAGGGGGACTAGCGGAGGGAGGGCCTCCTACGAGCAGTACTTC.